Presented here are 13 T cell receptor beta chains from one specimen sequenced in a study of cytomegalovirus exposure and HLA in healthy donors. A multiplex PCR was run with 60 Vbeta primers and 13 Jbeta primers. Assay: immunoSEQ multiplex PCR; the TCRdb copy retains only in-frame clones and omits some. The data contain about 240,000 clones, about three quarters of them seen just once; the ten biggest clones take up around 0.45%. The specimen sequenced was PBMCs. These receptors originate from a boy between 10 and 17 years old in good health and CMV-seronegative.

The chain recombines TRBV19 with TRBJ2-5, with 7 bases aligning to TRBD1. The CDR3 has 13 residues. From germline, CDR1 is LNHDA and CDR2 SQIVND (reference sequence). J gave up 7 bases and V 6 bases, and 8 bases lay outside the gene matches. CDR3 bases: TGTGCCAGTAGCGAGGGACAGCTAGTGACCCAGTACTTC. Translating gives CASSEGQLVTQYF. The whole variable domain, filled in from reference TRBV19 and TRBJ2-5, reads DGGITQSPKYLFRKEGQNVTLSCEQNLNHDAMYWYRQDPGQGLRLIYYSQIVNDFQKGDIAEGYSVSREKKESFPLTVTSAQKNPTAFYLCASSEGQLVTQYFGPGTRLLVL.

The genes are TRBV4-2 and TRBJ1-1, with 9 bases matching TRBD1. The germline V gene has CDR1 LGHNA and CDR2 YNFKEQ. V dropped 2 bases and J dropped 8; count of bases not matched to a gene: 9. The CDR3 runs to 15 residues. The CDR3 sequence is CASSQRQGEGPEAFF. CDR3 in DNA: TGTGCCAGCAGCCAACGACAGGGGGAGGGCCCGGAAGCTTTCTTT.

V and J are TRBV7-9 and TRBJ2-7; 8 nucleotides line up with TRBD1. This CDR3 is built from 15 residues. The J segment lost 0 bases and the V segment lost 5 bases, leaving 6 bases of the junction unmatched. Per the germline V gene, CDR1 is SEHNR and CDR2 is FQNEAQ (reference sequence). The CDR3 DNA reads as TGTGCCAGCAGCCCCCACAGGGGGAACTCCTACGAGCAGTACTTC. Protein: CASSPHRGNSYEQYF.

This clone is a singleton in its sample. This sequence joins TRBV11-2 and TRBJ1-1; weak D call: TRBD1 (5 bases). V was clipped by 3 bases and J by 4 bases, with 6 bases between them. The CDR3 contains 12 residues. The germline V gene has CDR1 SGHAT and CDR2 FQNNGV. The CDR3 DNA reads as TGTGCCAGCAGCTTCCAGGGCACTGAAGCTTTCTTT. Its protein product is CASSFQGTEAFF.

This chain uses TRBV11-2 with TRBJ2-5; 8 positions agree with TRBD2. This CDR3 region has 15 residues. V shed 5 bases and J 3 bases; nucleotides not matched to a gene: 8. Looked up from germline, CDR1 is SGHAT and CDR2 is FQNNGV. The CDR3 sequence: CASSQTGTSEETQYF. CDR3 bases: TGTGCCAGCAGCCAGACCGGGACTAGTGAAGAGACCCAGTACTTC. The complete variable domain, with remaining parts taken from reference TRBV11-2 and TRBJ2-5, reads EAGVAQSPRYKIIEKRQSVAFWCNPISGHATLYWYQQILGQGPKLLIQFQNNGVVDDSQLPKDRFSAERLKGVDSTLKIQPAKLEDSAVYLCASSQTGTSEETQYFGPGTRLLVL.

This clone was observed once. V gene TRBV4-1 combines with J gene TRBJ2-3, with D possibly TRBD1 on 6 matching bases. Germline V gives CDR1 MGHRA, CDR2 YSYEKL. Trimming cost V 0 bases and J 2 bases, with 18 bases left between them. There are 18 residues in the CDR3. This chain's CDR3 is CASSQDPLGRGVTDTQYF. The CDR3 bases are TGCGCCAGCAGCCAAGATCCGTTGGGCAGGGGAGTCACAGATACGCAGTATTTT.

The CDR3 bases are TGTGCCAGCAGTTACTACGGGCAGGGGGGTCGGGAAAAACTGTTTTTT. This codes for CASSYYGQGGREKLFF. The chain combines TRBV6-5 with TRBJ1-4, with 7 positions matching TRBD1. The CDR3 contains 16 residues. The V and J ends lost 1 base and 8 bases, in that order; junction bases with no gene match: 10. Germline V gene lookup returns CDR1 MNHEY and CDR2 SVGAGI.

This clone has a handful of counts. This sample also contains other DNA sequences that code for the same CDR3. Written as DNA, the CDR3 is TGTGCCAGCGGGGCTAGCGGGAGCACAGATACGCAGTATTTT. The encoded protein is CASGASGSTDTQYF. The chain carries TRBV6-5 and TRBJ2-3; 8 bases align to TRBD2. The CDR3 sequence is 14 residues long. After removal of 8 bases from V and 0 bases from J, the junction contained 4 bases not matched to a gene. Germline-derived CDR1 and CDR2 are MNHEY and SVGAGI.

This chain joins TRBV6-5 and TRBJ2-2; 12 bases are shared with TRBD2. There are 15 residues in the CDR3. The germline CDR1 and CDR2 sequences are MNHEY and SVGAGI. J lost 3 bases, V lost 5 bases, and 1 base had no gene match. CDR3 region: CASSRLAGDTGELFF. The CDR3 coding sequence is TGTGCCAGCAGTCGACTAGCGGGGGACACCGGGGAGCTGTTTTTT.

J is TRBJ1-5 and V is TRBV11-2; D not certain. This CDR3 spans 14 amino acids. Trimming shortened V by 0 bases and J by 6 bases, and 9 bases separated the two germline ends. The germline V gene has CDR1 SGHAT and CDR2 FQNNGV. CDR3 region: CASSLEGRAQPQHF. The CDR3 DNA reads TGTGCCAGCAGCTTAGAAGGGAGGGCTCAGCCCCAGCATTTT.

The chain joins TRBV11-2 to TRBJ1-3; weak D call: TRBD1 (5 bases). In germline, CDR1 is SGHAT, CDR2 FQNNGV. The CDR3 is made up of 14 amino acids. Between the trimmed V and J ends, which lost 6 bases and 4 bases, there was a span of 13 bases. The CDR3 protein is CASRPGRAGNTIYF. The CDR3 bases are TGTGCCAGCAGGCCCGGCAGGGCCGGAAACACCATATATTTT.

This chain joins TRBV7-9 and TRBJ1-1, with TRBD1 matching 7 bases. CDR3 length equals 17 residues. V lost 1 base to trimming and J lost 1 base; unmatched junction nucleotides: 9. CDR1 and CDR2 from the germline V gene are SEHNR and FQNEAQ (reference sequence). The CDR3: CASSLGDSWARNTEAFF. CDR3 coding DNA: TGTGCCAGCAGCTTAGGGGACAGTTGGGCGAGGAACACTGAAGCTTTCTTT.

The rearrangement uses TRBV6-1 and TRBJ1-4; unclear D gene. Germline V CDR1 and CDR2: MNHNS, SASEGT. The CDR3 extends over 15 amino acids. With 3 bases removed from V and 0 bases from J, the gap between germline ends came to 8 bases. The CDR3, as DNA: TGTGCCAGCAGTGAGACACTTGCAACTAATGAAAAACTGTTTTTT. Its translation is CASSETLATNEKLFF.